Included here is one TCR beta chain sequence, with context. Authors' processing steps: Amplifying reference gene primers gave estimates of nucleated cell counts. Assay used: immunoSEQ multiplex PCR; TCRdb lists only in-frame clones, some missing. Clone size and the V and J calls come from that table; the DNA yielded D and trimming. The data contain under 300,000 clones, 83% of them singletons. The data originate from a study of blood T cell repertoires in COVID-19. On the study more broadly: COVID-19 samples collected from the United States, Italy and Spain covered acute and convalescent phases. T cells, B-cell-depleted T cells, or PBMCs supplied cDNA or gDNA.

The CDR3 runs to 15 residues. Trimming cost V 2 bases and J 4 bases; bases outside gene matches: 4. Germline loops: CDR1 SGHRS, CDR2 YFSETQ. This TCR was sampled from a human donor in a cohort sampled during active COVID-19. Source material: peripheral blood. The chain recombines TRBV5-1 with TRBJ2-2; 8 bases match TRBD1. In nucleotides, the CDR3 is TGCGCCAGCAGCTTCGGACAGGGTGGCACCGGGGAGCTGTTTTTT. Protein sequence: CASSFGQGGTGELFF.